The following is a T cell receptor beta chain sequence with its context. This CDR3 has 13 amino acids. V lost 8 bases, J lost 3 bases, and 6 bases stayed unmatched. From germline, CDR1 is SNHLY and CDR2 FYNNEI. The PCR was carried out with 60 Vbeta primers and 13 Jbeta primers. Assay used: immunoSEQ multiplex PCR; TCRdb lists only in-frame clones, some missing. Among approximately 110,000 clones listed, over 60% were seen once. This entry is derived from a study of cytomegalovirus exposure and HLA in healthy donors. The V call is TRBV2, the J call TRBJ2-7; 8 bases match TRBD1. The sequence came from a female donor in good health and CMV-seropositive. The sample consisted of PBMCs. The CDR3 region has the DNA TGTGCCAGCTATGAGGGACAGGACTACGAGCAGTACTTC. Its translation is CASYEGQDYEQYF.